This T cell receptor beta chain stems from a study of identical twins. Study-level findings and limits: The models gave estimates that fell short of the out-of-frame TCR alpha sharing seen in monozygotic twins. Memory repertoires showed no such pattern, whereas abundant cord blood beta clonotypes carried fewer insertions.

TCRdb re-called the 5' RACE reads with MiXCR, one entry per CDR3 protein. The sample includes about 150,000 distinct CDR3 sequences, roughly 3.5% of them seen just once. This CDR3 spans 12 amino acids. Germline CDR1 is SGHVS and CDR2 is FQNEAQ. Between the trimmed V and J ends, which lost 1 base and 6 bases, there was a span of 7 bases. This clonotype showed up just a few times. Antigen: not known. The TCR originated in a young man in good health. The J gene is TRBJ2-7, the V gene TRBV7-8, with D perhaps TRBD1 or TRBD2 (5 bases each). The sequenced sample consisted of memory T cells sorted from blood. Here the CDR3 reads CASSLEGTEQYF. CDR3 sequence (DNA): TGTGCCAGCAGCTTAGAAGGGACCGAGCAGTACTTC. The variable domain in full, completed from reference TRBV7-8 and TRBJ2-7, reads GAGVSQSPRYKVAKRGQDVALRCDPISGHVSLFWYQQALGQGPEFLTYFQNEAQLDKSGLPSDRFFAERPEGSVSTLKIQRTQQEDSAVYLCASSLEGTEQYFGPGTRLTVT.